This T cell receptor (beta chain) was found in a study of identical twins (dated by TCRdb to the mid-2010s). For the study in its entirety: To test whether fetal clonotypes persist, the study used deep sequencing on TCR alpha and beta repertoires from monozygotic twins, unrelated adults of various ages, and cord blood. To rule out contamination, replicate twin experiments were performed at different times with different library preparation protocols. Study-wide findings and limitations: In monozygotic twins, out-of-frame TCR alpha sharing was systematically underestimated by recombination models, although the models agreed with sharing between unrelated individuals. Fewer insertions were carried by abundant cord blood beta clonotypes; a weaker similar trend was observed in young adult naive repertoires, while no such trend was observed in memory repertoires. Conclusions relied on cross-sectional statistical analysis, since the same donors could not be followed over many years. Excess twin sharing in beta out-of-frame sequences was weaker because fewer shared sequences lowered the signal-to-noise ratio. Zero-insertion analyses could be partly confounded by invariant T cells such as MAIT and iNKT, although diverse VJ usage argued against such confounding for most clonotypes. Out-of-frame TCR alpha sequences shared between twins showed an excess of low generation-probability sequences compared with coincidental sharing between unrelated individuals.

Only a few counts were recorded for this clonotype. Which antigen it targets is not known. No much larger clonotype is one base removed from it; base qualities were not supplied. Every donor in the study was a healthy Caucasian. Three pairs of female monozygotic twins, all aged roughly 18 to 29 years, were included in the twin cohort. Miltenyi CD45RO+ enrichment and human naive T-cell isolation kits were used to isolate memory (CD45RO+) and naive T cells from PBMC. The CDR3 numbers 14 residues from cysteine through phenylalanine. CDR3 DNA only is kept here, 42 bases in frame from base 1. The germline V gene sets CDR1 to MGHDK and CDR2 to SYGVNS. Trimming removed 7 bases from V and 0 bases from J; the gene matches leave 3 bases unexplained. The library was obtained by 5' RACE. The run used an Illumina HiSeq 2000. A universal primer binding site was added through template switching, and the final cDNA carried a unique molecular identifier so that TCR cDNA molecules could be counted accurately. Specific primers in the conserved constant-segment region were used to synthesize first-strand cDNA for TCR alpha and beta chains. Each cDNA library was double barcoded, with a SMART-Mk sample barcode plus Illumina barcodes, to control for contamination. Two successive PCR steps introduced TruSeq adapter sequences along with Illumina sample barcodes. The TCR alpha and beta cDNA libraries were sequenced on the Illumina HiSeq platform using custom primers. From the authors' description of their analysis: MiGEC was used to process raw reads and extract unique molecular identifiers, and MiXCR was used to find CDR3 positions. Recombination models were inferred per individual with the repgenHMM and IGoR tools using an EM algorithm. The analysis of shared clonotypes was done with the tcR package in R, with sharing normalized by the product of cloneset sizes. Out-of-frame nonproductive sequences were analyzed to study raw recombination free of thymic and clonal selection effects. TCRdb cleaned the public reads at Q25 with fastp, built clones with MiXCR and kept in-frame beta chains. Under each unique CDR3 protein, matching rows form one entry showing the most common genes and DNA. What appears here as the V and J calls and clone size reflects TCRdb's work, not the paper's. Within this sample are 240,000 or so distinct CDR3 sequences, with about 7.3% of them counted one time only. In total, the top ten clones hold roughly 3.6% of the sample.

Another study also made use of these data, one on yellow fever vaccine responses in identical twins. According to the second study: The authors reported that the T cell response to vaccination in identical twins appeared partly convergent and partly personalized. The study precisely tracked vaccine-responding T cell clones in identical twins.

This receptor was identified in a woman aged 18-35 years in good health. The rearranged chain carries TRBV25-1 and TRBJ1-1; TRBD1 matches 9 bases in the middle. The sample taken for sequencing was memory (CD45RO+) T cells sorted from blood. Per the publication, the cell subset or site label means: CD45RO+ enriched T cells. The CDR3 protein sequence reads: CASTNRGLNTEAFF. The DNA sequence follows: TGTGCCAGCACCAACAGGGGGCTGAACACTGAAGCTTTCTTT.